This T cell receptor beta chain derives from a study of shared clonotypes between healthy human individuals. The V end was cut by 0 bases, the J end by 1 base, with 7 bases between. Germline loops: CDR1 SGHDT, CDR2 YYEEEE. The CDR3 has 14 amino acids. General observations from the study: Generation probabilities were higher for clonotypes shared across all four sorted-subset donors than for unshared ones. With a few donors compared, about 5.2% of naive CD4 clonotypes were shared.

In the authors' methods: ImmunoSEQ supplied junction-only sequences lacking quality scores, so filtering was different. This table comes from immunoSEQ multiplex PCR, and its TCRdb copy is limited to in-frame clones, with some not included. Clone size and the V and J calls come from that table; the DNA yielded D and trimming. The table lists approximately 2.5 million clones, around nine tenths of them singletons. Comments on this clone: Its antigen is undetermined. Within the sample, other DNA sequences also encode this same CDR3.

The gene calls are TRBV5-6 and TRBJ1-1, with unresolved D. The sequence derives from a man between 18 and 35 years old in good health. The sample taken for sequencing was naive CD4+ T cells sorted from blood. Indicated subset: CD45RA+ positively selected. CDR3 coding DNA: TGTGCCAGCAGCTTGGGTGGGAAGAACACTGAAGCTTTCTTT. It translates to CASSLGGKNTEAFF.